The T cell receptor beta chain described here comes from a study of T-cell reconstitution after alpha-beta-depleted transplantation in children. Preparation of the TCRbeta library was carried out with unique molecular identifiers. TCRdb re-analysed the PCR reads in MiXCR, keeping a single row per CDR3 protein. This sample carries fewer than 550,000 distinct CDR3 sequences, approximately 10% of them seen once, and the ten largest clones take 2% to 2.5%. Study results and limitations: From newly produced T cells came most of the T-cell counts and diversity one year after transplant.

Many counts were recorded for this clonotype. Its antigen is not known. The CDR3 contains 15 residues. Germline V gene lookup returns CDR1 MGHRA and CDR2 YSYEKL. V lost 1 base, J lost 11 bases, and 19 bases lay in between. This clonotype was sampled from a child aged 2 to 9 with inherited bone marrow failure, due to receive a stem cell transplant. The chain uses TRBV4-1 and TRBJ2-3, with no clear D. The sample here was PBMCs, taken before TCRalphabeta/CD19-depleted stem cell transplant. The CDR3 DNA reads as TGCGCCAGCAGCCAAGCGTTTTTCGTGGTAGGACGGCAGTATTTT. This codes for CASSQAFFVVGRQYF.